This TCR beta chain was documented in a study of cytomegalovirus exposure and HLA in healthy donors. Details on this clone: Its cognate antigen is unknown.

PCR was performed using 60 Vbeta and 13 Jbeta primers. In the authors' methods: In a later analysis, of 80 million to 90 million unique beta chains, about 11 million appeared in at least two donors. Profiled with immunoSEQ multiplex PCR; TCRdb holds only in-frame clones, not every one. Clone size and V and J calls were adopted from that table, with D and trimming inferred from the DNA. This table holds approximately 190,000 clones. Donors likely had unrecorded immune exposures despite being nominally healthy when sampled. Study-level results: Highly shared variants forming one cluster were likely a sequencing artifact. TCR sequences were mostly rare, though some public TCRs occurred in many donors.

This TCR was recovered from a boy between 10 and 17 years old in good health and CMV-seronegative. Specimen: PBMCs.

CDR3 sequence reads: CASRRFDSNTEAFF. In DNA, the CDR3 is TGTGCCAGCAGGCGTTTCGACAGCAACACTGAAGCTTTCTTT. The chain links TRBV27 to TRBJ1-1, with D maybe TRBD1 (5 bases). V gave up 6 bases and J gave up 2 bases, with 13 bases separating them. The CDR3 has 14 residues. The germline gives CDR1 MNHEY, CDR2 SMNVEV (reference sequence).